This T cell receptor (beta chain) came from a study of technical replicates of blood from several donors. Sequencing used immunoSEQ multiplex PCR; TCRdb keeps in-frame clones, though not all of them. In the table there are 90,000 to 100,000 clones, about 95% of which are singletons. The V end lost 7 bases, the J end lost 1 base, and 14 bases lay between the germline ends. Germline-derived CDR1 and CDR2 are MDHEN and SYDVKM. This CDR3 is built from 15 residues. The sample taken for sequencing was T cells isolated from PBMCs. This TCR was recovered from a human donor in good health. The chain carries TRBV28 and TRBJ1-5, with a tentative D call TRBD1 (5 bases). CDR3 residues: CASTLQGLSNQPQHF. Written as DNA, the CDR3 is TGTGCCAGCACCCTCCAGGGATTAAGCAATCAGCCCCAGCATTTT.